Following are 5 T cell receptor beta chains from one sample sequenced in a study of Ad26.COV2.S vaccination and SARS-CoV-2 variants. Treatment noted: roughly 19 received Ad26.COV2.S at low or high dose, single or two shots; several received placebo; per-sample allocation not given. Sampling was performed 63 days after the first vaccine or placebo injection. Repertoires were generated with immunoSEQ multiplex PCR, while TCRdb's copy carries only in-frame clones and drops some. The table has about 410,000 clones, about 90% seen once. The sample was peripheral blood, taken in a trial of Ad26.COV2.S vaccine versus placebo. Receptors originate from a person between 18 and 59 years old who received the Ad26.COV2.S COVID-19 vaccine or a placebo.

This chain links TRBV19 with TRBJ2-1; D is possibly TRBD1 (6 bases). There are 13 residues in the CDR3. Per germline, CDR1 LNHDA and CDR2 SQIVND (reference sequence). Trimming shortened V by 5 bases and J by 7 bases, and 12 bases separated the two germline ends. CDR3 in DNA: TGTGCCAGTAGTCTTACAGGGAGTAATGAGCAGTTCTTC. It is translated as CASSLTGSNEQFF.

This clone was detected once. The chain couples TRBV24-1 to TRBJ2-1; the D is unclear. Deletions cut 4 bases from V and 6 bases from J, with 15 bases between. This CDR3 has 15 amino acids. The germline V gene has CDR1 KGHDR and CDR2 SFDVKD. The CDR3 is CATSDHPQDLNEQFF. The CDR3 region has the DNA TGTGCCACCAGTGACCACCCGCAAGACCTCAATGAGCAGTTCTTC.

This clone was observed once. The chain is built from TRBV6-5 and TRBJ1-5, with 9 nucleotides matching TRBD1. CDR1 is MNHEY and CDR2 is SVGAGI in the germline V gene. CDR3 length: 14 residues. V shed 6 bases and J 6 bases; nucleotides not matched to a gene: 6. The CDR3 bases are TGTGCCAGCAGCATCACAGGGGGCACTCAGCCCCAGCATTTT. This codes for CASSITGGTQPQHF.

The CDR3 region is CASSVGGSTEQYF. DNA of the CDR3: TGTGCCAGCAGCGTAGGGGGATCTACTGAGCAGTACTTC. The V and J genes are TRBV9 and TRBJ2-7; unclear D gene. Trimming shortened V by 0 bases and J by 7 bases, and 11 bases separated the two germline ends. Germline V gives CDR1 SGDLS, CDR2 YYNGEE. The CDR3 length is 13 residues.

The chain is built from TRBV18 and TRBJ1-2; D is ambiguous. Germline V lookup: CDR1 KGHSH, CDR2 LQKENI. This CDR3 is built from 17 residues. V dropped 3 bases and J dropped 1 base, with 18 bases sitting between them. This chain's CDR3 is CASSPFGGANYNYGYTF. The CDR3 region has the DNA TGTGCCAGCTCACCCTTTGGAGGTGCCAACTATAACTATGGCTACACCTTC.